Listed below are T cell receptor beta chains from one sample, sequenced in a study of T cell responses to AZD1222 COVID-19 vaccine. TCRdb keeps only in-frame clones here, not all; method: immunoSEQ multiplex PCR. The sample shows about 180,000 clones, 88% of them seen only once. The starting material was peripheral blood, obtained 28 days after the second AZD1222 dose. All receptors derive from an adult who received the AZD1222 COVID-19 vaccine. The conserved cysteine and the conserved F or W are not part of the CDR3 here. Fields, in order: J gene, V gene, CDR3 protein.

>TRBJ2-1|TRBV7-2
ASSPRGLAVVGEQF
>TRBJ1-5|TRBV19
ASSIGDGNQPQH
>TRBJ1-1|TRBV12-5
ASGRGQGAGVNTEAF
>TRBJ1-6|TRBV5-1
ASSPGSSSYNSPLH
>TRBJ1-1|TRBV7-3
ASSFKTGWHTEAF
>TRBJ1-5|TRBV29-1
SVSAGGGFNQPQH
>TRBJ1-2|TRBV3-1/TRBV3-2
ASSQAGTAGYT
>TRBJ2-2|TRBV18
ASSPASRTGGTGELF
>TRBJ1-2|TRBV4-3
ASSLGTGADYGYT
>TRBJ2-5|TRBV6-6
ASSYSPETQY
>TRBJ2-3|TRBV14
ASSQRLQDTQY
>TRBJ2-1|TRBV9
ASSVGPSWSDEQF
>TRBJ2-1|TRBV19
ASSVAGVSNEQF
>TRBJ2-7|TRBV28
ASSGTLPTPYEQY
>TRBJ2-3|TRBV7-8
ASCLRESTDTQY
>TRBJ2-7|TRBV27
ASSTRGGEQY
>TRBJ2-2|TRBV7-9
ASSLYRGGTGELF
>TRBJ2-5|TRBV5-1
ASRQGGTGGAETQY
>TRBJ1-6|TRBV6-1
ASSESSHNSPLH
>TRBJ2-7|TRBV3-1/TRBV3-2
ASSQDGRGEQY
>TRBJ2-4|TRBV20-1
SEGSENIQY
>TRBJ1-2|TRBV9
ASSASRHT
>TRBJ2-7|TRBV7-9
ASSSRGTHYEQY
>TRBJ2-5|TRBV7-9
ASSPRQGAGETQY
>TRBJ1-4|TRBV5-1
ASSGSLSTNEKLF
>TRBJ1-5|TRBV7-9
ASSSTTGSNQPQH
>TRBJ1-3|TRBV6-5
ASSYNGAGNTIY
>TRBJ2-7|TRBV15
ATSAGDKSYEQY
>TRBJ2-7|TRBV4-3
ASSQDRGGSYEQY
>TRBJ2-1|TRBV3-1/TRBV3-2
ASSQNQWAYNEQF
>TRBJ2-7|TRBV5-1
ASSESRAGEQY
>TRBJ1-3|TRBV9
ASSVGGPKAGNTIY
>TRBJ1-1|TRBV3-1/TRBV3-2
ASSQVQIGDTEAF
>TRBJ2-5|TRBV6-2/TRBV6-3
ASNPGTPSGETQY
>TRBJ1-4|TRBV6-2/TRBV6-3
ASSSGTGDEKLF
>TRBJ1-4|TRBV6-5
ASSYSIARPNEKLF
>TRBJ2-7|TRBV7-2
ASSPGTRGWEQY
>TRBJ2-2|TRBV28
ASSPVGRGTGELF
>TRBJ2-5|TRBV7-3
ASSLSGEETQY
>TRBJ2-1|TRBV9
ASTGTGGNEQF
>TRBJ2-3|TRBV5-1
ASSTGTSGRGDTQY
>TRBJ1-4|TRBV13
ASSLQGAREKLF
>TRBJ2-6|TRBV19
ASSMGVSGANVLT
>TRBJ2-7|TRBV12-3/TRBV12-4
ASSLGLFEQY
>TRBJ2-7|TRBV6-1
ASSEWADPQQY
>TRBJ2-7|TRBV10-3
AISRTSGGYEQY